The 3 T cell receptor beta chains reported below all come from one sample, sequenced in a study of blood T cell repertoires in COVID-19. The method was immunoSEQ multiplex PCR; TCRdb's version includes in-frame clones alone and lacks a portion of them. The repertoire holds 300,000 to 400,000 clones, 83% seen once, with roughly 3% in the top ten. The sample comprised peripheral blood. The receptors shown here come from a man between 25 and 39 years old with active or convalescent COVID-19.

This chain uses TRBV19 with TRBJ1-5; weak D call: TRBD1 (5 bases). This CDR3 spans 14 amino acids. Germline assignment: CDR1 LNHDA and CDR2 SQIVND (reference sequence). The V and J ends lost 1 base and 11 bases respectively, with 15 bases between them. The CDR3 coding sequence is TGTGCCAGTAGTATAGGGGGGGGTTCGGTAGCCCAGCATTTT. Translated, it gives CASSIGGGSVAQHF.

Concerning this clone itself: The same CDR3 is also encoded by other DNA sequences in this sample. The gene calls are TRBV12-3 or TRBV12-4 and TRBJ2-5; no firm D call. The CDR3 consists of 11 residues. V was shortened by 2 bases and J by 5 bases, with 3 bases between the two germline ends. The CDR3 nucleotides are TGTGCCAGCAGTTTACGGGAGACCCAGTACTTC. As protein: CASSLRETQYF.

This clone appeared a few times. The rearrangement links TRBV15 to TRBJ1-2; D gene uncertain. V lost 0 bases and J 7 bases, leaving 12 bases between the germline ends. Per the germline V gene, CDR1 is LNHNV and CDR2 is YYDKDF (reference sequence). The CDR3 extends over 14 amino acids. CDR3: CATSRDAAGSGYTF. CDR3 in DNA: TGTGCCACCAGCAGAGATGCGGCGGGATCTGGCTACACCTTC.